This TCR beta chain emerged from a study of OX40 agonist ivuxolimab in advanced cancers. Study background: Melanoma, hepatocellular carcinoma, head and neck or renal cell cancer occurred in dose-escalation patients.

Assay: immunoSEQ multiplex PCR; the TCRdb copy retains only in-frame clones and omits some. Among about 81,000 clones listed, about 92% were seen once. The germline gives CDR1 MNHEY, CDR2 SVGAGI. With 8 bases removed from V and 7 bases from J, the gap between germline ends came to 21 bases. The CDR3 is made up of 15 amino acids. This specimen consisted of CD4+ or CD8+ T cells sorted from blood, obtained in a trial of the OX40 agonist ivuxolimab. The sequence derives from an adult with an advanced solid tumor such as melanoma, head and neck, liver or kidney cancer. V is TRBV6-5 and J is TRBJ1-5, with a tentative D call TRBD1 (5 bases). CDR3 sequence (DNA): TGTGCCAGCGGCCCCCGGGACCCCTTGGACCAGCCCCAGCATTTT. Residues: CASGPRDPLDQPQHF.